This TCR beta chain originates from a study of T cells in Graves' hyperthyroidism and ophthalmopathy. Study findings and constraints: Blood held most thyroid clonotypes expanded above 0.001 frequency. The authors' 13 V-J model separated ophthalmopathy from stable hyperthyroidism. Ophthalmopathy prediction by the model preceded onset by a median roughly 6 months.

CDR1 is MNHNY, CDR2 SVGAGI, per germline (reference sequence). The CDR3 contains 13 residues. Trimming pared 2 bases from V and 6 bases from J, leaving 8 bases between. This clonotype appeared many times. The antigen remains unidentified. Using RNA transcripts as the source, TCR beta CDR3 regions were amplified. The study used the HTBI primer set for a first-round RT-PCR of the TCR CDR3. A single record per CDR3 protein comes from TCRdb applying MiXCR to the multiplex PCR reads. Of 300,000 to 450,000 distinct CDR3 sequences in the sample, more than 14% were seen once. The TCR was taken from a woman aged 30 to 39 with Graves' ophthalmopathy. Sequenced input: blood. The chain links TRBV6-6 to TRBJ1-5; D is ambiguous. This CDR3 reads CASSYPGLQPQHF. The CDR3 DNA is TGTGCCAGCAGTTACCCGGGCCTTCAGCCCCAGCATTTT.